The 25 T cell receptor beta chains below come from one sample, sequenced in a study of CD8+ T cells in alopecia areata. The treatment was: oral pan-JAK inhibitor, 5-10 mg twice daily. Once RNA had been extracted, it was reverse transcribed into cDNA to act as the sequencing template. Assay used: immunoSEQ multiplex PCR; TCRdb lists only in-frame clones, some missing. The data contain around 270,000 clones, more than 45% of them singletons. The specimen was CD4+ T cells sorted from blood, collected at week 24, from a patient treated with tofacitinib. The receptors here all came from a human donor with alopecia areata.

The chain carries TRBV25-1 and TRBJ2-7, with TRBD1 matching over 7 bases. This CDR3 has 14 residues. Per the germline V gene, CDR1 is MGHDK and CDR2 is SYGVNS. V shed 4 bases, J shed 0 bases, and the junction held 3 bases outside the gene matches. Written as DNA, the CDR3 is TGTGCCAGCAGTGGGAGGACAGGCTCCTACGAGCAGTACTTC. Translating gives CASSGRTGSYEQYF.

Here the CDR3 reads CASRLLAGERGEQFF. The CDR3 nucleotides read TGTGCCAGCAGACTACTAGCGGGGGAGAGGGGTGAGCAGTTCTTC. The chain employs TRBV2 and TRBJ2-1, with 11 bases matching TRBD2. The V gene end was trimmed by 6 bases and the J gene end by 9 bases; junction bases not matched to a gene: 10. Germline V gene sequence: CDR1 SNHLY, CDR2 FYNNEI. This CDR3 is 15 amino acids long.

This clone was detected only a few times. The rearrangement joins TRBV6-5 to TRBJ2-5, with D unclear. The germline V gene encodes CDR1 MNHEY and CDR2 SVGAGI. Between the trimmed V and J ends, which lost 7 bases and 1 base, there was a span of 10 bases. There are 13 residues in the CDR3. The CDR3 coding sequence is TGTGCCAGCAAATCCTCGCGCCAAGAGACCCAGTACTTC. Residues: CASKSSRQETQYF.

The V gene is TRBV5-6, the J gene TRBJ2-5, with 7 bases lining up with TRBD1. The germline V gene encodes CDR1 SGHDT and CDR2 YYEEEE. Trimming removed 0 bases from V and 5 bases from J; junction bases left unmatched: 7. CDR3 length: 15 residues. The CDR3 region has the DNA TGTGCCAGCAGCTTGGTCGCAGGGGGAATGGAGACCCAGTACTTC. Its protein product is CASSLVAGGMETQYF.

This CDR3 reads CASRGQGLTEAFF. CDR3 in DNA: TGTGCCAGCAGGGGACAGGGGCTGACTGAAGCTTTCTTT. The chain employs TRBV2 and TRBJ1-1, with 10 nucleotides matching TRBD1. The CDR3 has 13 amino acids. Trimming took 6 bases from V and 5 from J; bases not matched to a gene: 3. Germline CDR1 reads SNHLY; CDR2 reads FYNNEI.

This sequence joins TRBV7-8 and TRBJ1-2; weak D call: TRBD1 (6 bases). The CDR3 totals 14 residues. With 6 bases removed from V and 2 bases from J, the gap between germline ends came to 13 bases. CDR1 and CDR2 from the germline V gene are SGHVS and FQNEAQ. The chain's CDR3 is CASSPMTGNYGYTF. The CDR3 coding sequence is TGTGCCAGCAGTCCAATGACAGGAAACTATGGCTACACCTTC.

CDR3 region: CASRPEPYYGYTF. DNA of the CDR3: TGTGCCAGCAGACCTGAGCCCTACTATGGCTACACCTTC. V usage is TRBV6-5 and J usage is TRBJ1-2; D is undetermined. V was shortened by 6 bases and J by 3 bases, with 11 bases between the two germline ends. The CDR3 is 13 amino acids. The germline V gene has CDR1 MNHEY and CDR2 SVGAGI.

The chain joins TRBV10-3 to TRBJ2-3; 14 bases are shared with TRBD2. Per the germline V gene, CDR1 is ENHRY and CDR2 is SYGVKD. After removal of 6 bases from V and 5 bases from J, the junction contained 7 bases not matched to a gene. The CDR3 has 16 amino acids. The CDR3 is CAISPGLAGVKDTQYF. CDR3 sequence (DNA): TGTGCCATCAGCCCGGGACTAGCGGGGGTAAAAGATACGCAGTATTTT.

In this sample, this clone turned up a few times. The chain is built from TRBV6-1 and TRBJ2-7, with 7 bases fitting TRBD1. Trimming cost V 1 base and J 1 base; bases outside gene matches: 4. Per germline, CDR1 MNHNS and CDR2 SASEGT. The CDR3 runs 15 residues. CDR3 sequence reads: CASSEEPGQSYEQYF. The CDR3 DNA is TGTGCCAGCAGTGAAGAGCCGGGACAGTCCTACGAGCAGTACTTC.

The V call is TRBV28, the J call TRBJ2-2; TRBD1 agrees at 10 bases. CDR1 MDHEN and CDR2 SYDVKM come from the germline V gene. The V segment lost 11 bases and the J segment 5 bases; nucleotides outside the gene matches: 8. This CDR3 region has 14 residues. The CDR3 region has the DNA TGTGCCGCAATACGGGACAGGGGAACCGGGGAGCTGTTTTTT. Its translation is CAAIRDRGTGELFF.

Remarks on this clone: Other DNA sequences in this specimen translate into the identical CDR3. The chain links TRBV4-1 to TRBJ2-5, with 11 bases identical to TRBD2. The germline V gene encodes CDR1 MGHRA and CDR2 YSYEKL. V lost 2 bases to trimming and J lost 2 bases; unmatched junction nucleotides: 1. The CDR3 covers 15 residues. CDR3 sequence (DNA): TGCGCCAGCAGCCAACTAGCGGGGGGACAAGAGACCCAGTACTTC. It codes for CASSQLAGGQETQYF.

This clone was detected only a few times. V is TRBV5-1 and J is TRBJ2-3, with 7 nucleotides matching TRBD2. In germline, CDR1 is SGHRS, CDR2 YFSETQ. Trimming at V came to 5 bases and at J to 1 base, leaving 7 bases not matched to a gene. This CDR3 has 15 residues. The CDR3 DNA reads TGCGCCAGCAGGCCCCGGGGGGACGGCACAGATACGCAGTATTTT. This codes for CASRPRGDGTDTQYF.

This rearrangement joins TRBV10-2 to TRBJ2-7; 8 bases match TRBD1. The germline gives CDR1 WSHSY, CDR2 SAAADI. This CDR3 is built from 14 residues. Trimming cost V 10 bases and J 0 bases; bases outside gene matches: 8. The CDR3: CATLSGQGSYEQYF. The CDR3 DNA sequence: TGCGCCACCCTGTCCGGACAGGGCTCCTACGAGCAGTACTTC.

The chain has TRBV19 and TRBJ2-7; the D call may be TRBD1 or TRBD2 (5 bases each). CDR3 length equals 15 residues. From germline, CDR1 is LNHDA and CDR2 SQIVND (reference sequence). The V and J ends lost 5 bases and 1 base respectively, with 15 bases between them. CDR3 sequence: CASSPYPGPSYEQYF. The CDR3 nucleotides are TGTGCCAGTAGTCCCTACCCGGGGCCTTCCTACGAGCAGTACTTC.

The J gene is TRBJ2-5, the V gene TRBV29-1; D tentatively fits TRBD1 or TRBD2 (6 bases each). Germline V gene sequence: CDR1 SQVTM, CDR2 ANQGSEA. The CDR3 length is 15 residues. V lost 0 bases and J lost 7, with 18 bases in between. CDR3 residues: CSVEEVLAQGGTQYF. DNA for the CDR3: TGCAGCGTTGAAGAAGTACTAGCTCAAGGGGGGACCCAGTACTTC. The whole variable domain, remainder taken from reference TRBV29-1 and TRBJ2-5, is SAVISQKPSRDICQRGTSLTIQCQVDSQVTMMFWYRQQPGQSLTLIATANQGSEATYESGFVIDKFPISRPNLTFSTLTVSNMSPEDSSIYLCSVEEVLAQGGTQYFGPGTRLLVL.

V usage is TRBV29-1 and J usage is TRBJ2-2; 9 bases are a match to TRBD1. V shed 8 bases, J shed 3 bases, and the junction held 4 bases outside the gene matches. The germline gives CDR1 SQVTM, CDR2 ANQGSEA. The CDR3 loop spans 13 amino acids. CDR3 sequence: CSHGTGYTGELFF. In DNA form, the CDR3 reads TGCAGCCACGGGACAGGGTACACCGGGGAGCTGTTTTTT.

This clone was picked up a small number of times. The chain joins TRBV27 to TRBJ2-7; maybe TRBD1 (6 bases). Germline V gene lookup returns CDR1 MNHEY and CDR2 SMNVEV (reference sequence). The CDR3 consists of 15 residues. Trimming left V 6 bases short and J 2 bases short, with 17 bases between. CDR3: CASSSRGQGAYEQYF. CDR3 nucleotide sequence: TGTGCCAGCAGCTCCCGGGGACAAGGAGCCTACGAGCAGTACTTC.

The CDR3 DNA reads TGTGCCAGCAGCTTTGAGGGGCTCACCGGGGAGCTGTTTTTT. Amino acid sequence: CASSFEGLTGELFF. This chain joins TRBV9 and TRBJ2-2, with D possibly called TRBD1 or TRBD2 (5 bases each). The germline gives CDR1 SGDLS, CDR2 YYNGEE. V was shortened by 4 bases and J by 4 bases, with 11 bases between the two germline ends. CDR3 size: 14 residues.

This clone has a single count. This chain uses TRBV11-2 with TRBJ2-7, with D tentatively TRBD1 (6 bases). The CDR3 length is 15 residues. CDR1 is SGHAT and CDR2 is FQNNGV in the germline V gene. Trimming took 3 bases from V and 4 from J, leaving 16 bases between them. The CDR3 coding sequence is TGTGCCAGCAGCTTTACGGACAGTGGGAAGTACGAGCAGTACTTC. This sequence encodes CASSFTDSGKYEQYF. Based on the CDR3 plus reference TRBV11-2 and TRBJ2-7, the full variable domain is EAGVAQSPRYKIIEKRQSVAFWCNPISGHATLYWYQQILGQGPKLLIQFQNNGVVDDSQLPKDRFSAERLKGVDSTLKIQPAKLEDSAVYLCASSFTDSGKYEQYFGPGTRLTVT.

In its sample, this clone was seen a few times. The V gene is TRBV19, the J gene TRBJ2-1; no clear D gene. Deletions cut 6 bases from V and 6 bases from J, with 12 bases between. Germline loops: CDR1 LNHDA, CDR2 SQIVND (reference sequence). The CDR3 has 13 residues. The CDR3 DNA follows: TGTGCCAGTAGGCCCGGGTCCGTCAATGAGCAGTTCTTC. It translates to CASRPGSVNEQFF.

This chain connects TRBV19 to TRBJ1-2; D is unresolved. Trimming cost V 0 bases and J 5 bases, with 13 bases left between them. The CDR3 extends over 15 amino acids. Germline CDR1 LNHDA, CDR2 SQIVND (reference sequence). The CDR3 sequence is CASSIDRGRQYGYTF. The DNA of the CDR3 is TGTGCCAGTAGTATAGATCGAGGACGGCAATATGGCTACACCTTC.

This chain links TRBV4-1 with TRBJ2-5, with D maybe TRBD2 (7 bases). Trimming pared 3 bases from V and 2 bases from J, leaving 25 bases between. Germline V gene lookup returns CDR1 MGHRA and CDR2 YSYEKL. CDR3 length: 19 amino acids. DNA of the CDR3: TGCGCCAGCAGCCACCAGACTTCTCGGGGGGCCCCGGCTCAAGAGACCCAGTACTTC. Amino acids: CASSHQTSRGAPAQETQYF.

CDR3 protein: CASRLAGVYNEQFF. The CDR3 DNA sequence: TGTGCCAGCAGACTAGCGGGGGTCTACAATGAGCAGTTCTTC. The gene calls are TRBV28 and TRBJ2-1, with 11 positions matching TRBD2. This CDR3 is 14 amino acids long. With V trimmed by 6 bases and J by 3 bases, 1 base remained unmatched. Germline V gene lookup returns CDR1 MDHEN and CDR2 SYDVKM.

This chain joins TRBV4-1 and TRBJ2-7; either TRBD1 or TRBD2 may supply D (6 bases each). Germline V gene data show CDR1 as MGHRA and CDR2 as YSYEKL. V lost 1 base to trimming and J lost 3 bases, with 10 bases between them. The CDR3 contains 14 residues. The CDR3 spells CASSQAGALYEQYF. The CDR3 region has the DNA TGCGCCAGCAGCCAAGCGGGGGCCCTCTACGAGCAGTACTTC.

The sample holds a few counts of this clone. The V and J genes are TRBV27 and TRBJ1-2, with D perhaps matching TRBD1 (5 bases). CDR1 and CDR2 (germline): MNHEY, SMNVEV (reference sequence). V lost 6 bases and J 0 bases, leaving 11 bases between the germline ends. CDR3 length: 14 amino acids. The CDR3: CASSSRGANYGYTF. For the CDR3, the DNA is TGTGCCAGCAGCTCAAGGGGAGCTAACTATGGCTACACCTTC.